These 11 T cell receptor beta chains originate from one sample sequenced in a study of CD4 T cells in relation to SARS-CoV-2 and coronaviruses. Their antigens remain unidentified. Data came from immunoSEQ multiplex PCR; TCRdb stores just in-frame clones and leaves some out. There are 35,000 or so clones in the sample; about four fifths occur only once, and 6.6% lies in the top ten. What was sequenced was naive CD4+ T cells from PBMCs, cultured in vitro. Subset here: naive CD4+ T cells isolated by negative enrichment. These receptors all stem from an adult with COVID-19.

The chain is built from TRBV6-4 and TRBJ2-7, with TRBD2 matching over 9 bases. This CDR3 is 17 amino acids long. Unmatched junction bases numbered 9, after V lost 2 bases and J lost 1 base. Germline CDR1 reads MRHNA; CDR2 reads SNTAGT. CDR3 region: CASSDVLAGVKSYEQYF. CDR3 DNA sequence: TGTGCCAGCAGTGACGTACTAGCGGGCGTTAAATCCTACGAGCAGTACTTC.

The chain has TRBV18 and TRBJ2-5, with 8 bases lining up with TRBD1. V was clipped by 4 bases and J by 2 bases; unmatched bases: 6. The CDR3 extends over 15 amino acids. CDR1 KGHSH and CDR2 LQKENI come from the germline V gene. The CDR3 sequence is CASSLQTGAQETQYF. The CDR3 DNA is TGTGCCAGCTCACTCCAGACAGGGGCGCAAGAGACCCAGTACTTC.

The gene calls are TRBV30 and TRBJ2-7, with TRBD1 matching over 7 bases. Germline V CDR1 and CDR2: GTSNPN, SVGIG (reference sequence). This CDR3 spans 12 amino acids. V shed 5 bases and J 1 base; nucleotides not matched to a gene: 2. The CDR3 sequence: CAWGQDSYEQYF. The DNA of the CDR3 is TGTGCCTGGGGACAGGATTCCTACGAGCAGTACTTC.

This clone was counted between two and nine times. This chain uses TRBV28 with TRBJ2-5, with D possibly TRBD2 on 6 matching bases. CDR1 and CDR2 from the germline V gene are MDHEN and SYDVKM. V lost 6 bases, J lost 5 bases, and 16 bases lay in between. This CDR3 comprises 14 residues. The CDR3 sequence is CASRGGLVAETQYF. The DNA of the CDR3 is TGTGCCAGCAGGGGAGGACTGGTCGCTGAGACCCAGTACTTC.

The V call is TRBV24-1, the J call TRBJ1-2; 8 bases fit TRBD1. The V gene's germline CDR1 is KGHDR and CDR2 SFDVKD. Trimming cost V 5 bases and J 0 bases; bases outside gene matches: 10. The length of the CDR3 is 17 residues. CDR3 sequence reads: CATSAMTGDQANYGYTF. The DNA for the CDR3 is TGTGCCACCAGTGCCATGACAGGGGACCAAGCTAACTATGGCTACACCTTC.

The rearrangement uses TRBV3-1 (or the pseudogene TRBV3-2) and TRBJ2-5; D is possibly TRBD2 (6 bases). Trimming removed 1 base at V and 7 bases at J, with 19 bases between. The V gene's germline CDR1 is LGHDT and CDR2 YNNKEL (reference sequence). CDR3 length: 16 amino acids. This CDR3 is CASSQVPAGDYGTQYF. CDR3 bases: TGTGCCAGCAGCCAAGTTCCAGCGGGCGACTATGGGACCCAGTACTTC.

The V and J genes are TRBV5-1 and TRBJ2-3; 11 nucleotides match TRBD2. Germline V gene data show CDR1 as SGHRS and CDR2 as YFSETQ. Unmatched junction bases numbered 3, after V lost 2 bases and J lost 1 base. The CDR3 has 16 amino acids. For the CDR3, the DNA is TGCGCCAGCAGCTTACTAGCGGGAGCTGGCACAGATACGCAGTATTTT. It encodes CASSLLAGAGTDTQYF. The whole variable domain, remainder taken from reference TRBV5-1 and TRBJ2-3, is KAGVTQTPRYLIKTRGQQVTLSCSPISGHRSVSWYQQTPGQGLQFLFEYFSETQRNKGNFPGRFSGRQFSNSRSEMNVSTLELGDSALYLCASSLLAGAGTDTQYFGPGTRLTVL.

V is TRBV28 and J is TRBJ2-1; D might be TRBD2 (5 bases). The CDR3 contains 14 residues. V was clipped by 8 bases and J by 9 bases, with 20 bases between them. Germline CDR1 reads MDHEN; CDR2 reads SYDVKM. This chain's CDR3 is CASLPGRGLIEQFF. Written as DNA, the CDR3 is TGTGCCAGCCTCCCTGGCCGGGGTTTGATTGAGCAGTTCTTC.

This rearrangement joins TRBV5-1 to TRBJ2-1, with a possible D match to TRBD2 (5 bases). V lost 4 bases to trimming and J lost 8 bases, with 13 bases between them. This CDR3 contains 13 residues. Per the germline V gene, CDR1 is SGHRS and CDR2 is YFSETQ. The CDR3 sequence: CASSVGHGDEQFF. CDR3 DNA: TGCGCCAGCAGCGTTGGTCACGGGGATGAGCAGTTCTTC.

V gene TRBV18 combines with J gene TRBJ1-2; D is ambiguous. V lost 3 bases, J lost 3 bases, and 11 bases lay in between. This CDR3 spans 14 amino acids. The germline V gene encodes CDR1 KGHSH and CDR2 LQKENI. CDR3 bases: TGTGCCAGCTCACCTCCTCGGACGGACTATGGCTACACCTTC. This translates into CASSPPRTDYGYTF.

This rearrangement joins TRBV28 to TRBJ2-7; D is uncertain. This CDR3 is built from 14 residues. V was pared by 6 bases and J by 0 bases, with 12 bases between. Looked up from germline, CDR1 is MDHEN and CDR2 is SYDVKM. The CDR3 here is CASSWVTASYEQYF. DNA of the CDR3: TGTGCCAGCAGCTGGGTTACGGCCTCCTACGAGCAGTACTTC.